This record covers a single T cell receptor (beta chain). This clonotype was counted many times. Its antigen target is currently unknown. The record has no base qualities; no much larger clone is one base away. This sample is part of a study of T cells in Graves' hyperthyroidism and ophthalmopathy (dated by TCRdb to the late 2010s). Describing the broader study: Peripheral blood samples were taken at initial diagnosis, before any treatment was given. To identify TCR V-J signatures that set the groups apart, the researchers used a discovery cohort of 90 to 100 patients, made up of 40 to 45 with Graves' ophthalmopathy and some 58 with stable Graves' hyperthyroidism. Whether ophthalmopathy could be predicted prospectively was tested in an independent validation cohort made up of 18 to 20 hyperthyroidism patients plus 17 patients who later progressed to ophthalmopathy. For training and testing, the 80 to 100 patients in the discovery cohort were randomly divided in a 7:3 ratio. In about 6 Graves' hyperthyroidism patients, the study also compared T-cell repertoires from thyroid tissue with T-cell repertoires from blood. Following sampling, methimazole starting at 30 mg daily was given to hyperthyroidism patients, and high-dose intravenous methylprednisolone was given to ophthalmopathy patients. The paper describes TCR Vbeta CDR3 sequencing of 135 peripheral blood samples, made up of 43 ophthalmopathy patients, some 76 hyperthyroidism patients and about 17 progressor patients.

Points the paper makes about the study in general: Blood samples also contained most of the expanded thyroid clonotypes (frequency above 0.001), which suggests that blood repertoires may reflect thyroid immune responses. A 13 V-J signature model separated ophthalmopathy from stable hyperthyroidism, with approximately 86% sensitivity and 81.08% specificity in cross-validation and 80%/75% in testing. No statistical method was used to fix the sample size in advance, and group allocation was not hidden from the investigators. In validation, progression to ophthalmopathy was predicted by the model with nearly 71% sensitivity and 72.22% specificity, a median of roughly 6.4 months before onset.

A patient counted as having stable Graves' hyperthyroidism if no progression to ophthalmopathy occurred over 18 months of follow-up. Hyperthyroidism patients were newly diagnosed, with disease duration under 2 months, and aged 18 to 65 years. Exclusion was applied to patients with uncontrolled infections, other autoimmune diseases, pregnancy or lactation. Clinical symptoms, serum thyroxine and TRAb, thyroid ultrasound, and orbital computed tomography formed the basis for the diagnoses. Ficoll-Paque density gradient centrifugation was used to isolate PBMCs from around 9.1 ml of fresh peripheral blood. Total RNA was extracted using Trizol reagent, and RNA quality was assessed on an Agilent 2100 Bioanalyzer. The TCR beta CDR3 regions were amplified from RNA transcripts. The first round of RT-PCR for the TCR CDR3 was performed with the HTBI primer set and the Qiagen OneStep RT-PCR kit. Libraries were constructed in a second round of multiplex PCR, after which size selection and purification were performed. Paired-end sequencing of the libraries was performed with 100 bp reads on an Illumina HiSeq2000. The original pipeline was this. SOAPnuke was used to process the raw data, throwing out any read that contained adapters or uncalled bases, had a mean Phred below 15, or lacked an exact constant-primer or identifier match. COPE v1.2.5 was used to merge high-quality paired reads, and clonotypes were defined as unique nucleotide sequences. Clonotypes were aligned to IMGT TRBV, TRBD and TRBJ reference segments using MiTCR v1.1. The analysis was restricted to V-J combinations with a frequency above 0.0001, which together covered 99.2% of the repertoires. The TCS score was defined as F50 (clonal expansion) divided by E x V (chaos), with BLOSUM62-based TCRdist calculated between CDR3 peptides within each V-J. Welch's t-statistics and random forest reduced roughly 530 V-J features to under 15, which were used in a naive Bayes classifier (R e1071). TCRdb reprocessed the public reads (quality trimming at Q25 with fastp, clone calling with MiXCR) and kept in-frame beta chains. CDR3 protein duplicates are merged, each entry listing the most common genes and DNA. TCRdb, rather than the study authors, made the V and J calls. This sample is represented by about 320,000 distinct CDR3 sequences; roughly 15% of them were singletons. In total, the top ten clones hold roughly a third of the sample.

Reading from cysteine to phenylalanine, the CDR3 counts 14 amino acids. The kept DNA is CDR3 alone, 42 bases in frame from the first base. CDR1 and CDR2 are read off the germline V gene (reference sequence) as SEHNR and FQNEAQ. A distance of 11 bases separates the germline ends of V and J, which lose 5 bases and 1 base respectively. This receptor was identified in a man aged 25-45 years with Graves' hyperthyroidism. The receptor chain draws on TRBV7-9 and TRBJ1-1; a tentative D call is TRBD1 (5 bases match). Sequencing input: blood. This receptor has the CDR3 CASSAGTRNTEAFF. The DNA sequence is TGTGCCAGCAGCGCTGGGACGCGGAACACTGAAGCTTTCTTT.